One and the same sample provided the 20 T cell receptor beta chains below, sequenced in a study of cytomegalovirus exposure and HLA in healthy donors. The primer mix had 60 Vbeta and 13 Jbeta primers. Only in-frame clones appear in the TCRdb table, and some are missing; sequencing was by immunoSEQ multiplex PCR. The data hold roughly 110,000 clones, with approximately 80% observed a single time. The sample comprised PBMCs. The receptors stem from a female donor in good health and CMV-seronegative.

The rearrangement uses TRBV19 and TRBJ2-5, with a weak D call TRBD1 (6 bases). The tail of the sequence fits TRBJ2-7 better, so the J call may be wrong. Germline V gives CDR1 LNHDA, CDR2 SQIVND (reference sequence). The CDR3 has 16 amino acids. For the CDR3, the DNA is TGTGCCAGTAGCCCAAGAAAAAACCCGACAGGCGTCGAGCAGTACTTC. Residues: CASSPRKNPTGVEQYF.

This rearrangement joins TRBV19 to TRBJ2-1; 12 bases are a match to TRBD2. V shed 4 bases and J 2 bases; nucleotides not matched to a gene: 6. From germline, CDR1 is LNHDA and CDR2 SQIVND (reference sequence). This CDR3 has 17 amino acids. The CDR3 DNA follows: TGTGCCAGTAGTAACCCGAGACTAGCGGGGGCCTACAATGAGCAGTTCTTC. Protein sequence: CASSNPRLAGAYNEQFF.

The DNA of the CDR3 is TGTGCCAGCACCAGACAGGGCCCCGGCTACAATGAGCAGTTCTTC. It translates to CASTRQGPGYNEQFF. The chain combines TRBV27 with TRBJ2-1, with 7 bases lining up with TRBD1. Losses at the gene ends were 7 bases for V and 3 bases for J; bases not matched to a gene: 9. This CDR3 has 15 residues. Germline V gene sequence: CDR1 MNHEY, CDR2 SMNVEV (reference sequence).

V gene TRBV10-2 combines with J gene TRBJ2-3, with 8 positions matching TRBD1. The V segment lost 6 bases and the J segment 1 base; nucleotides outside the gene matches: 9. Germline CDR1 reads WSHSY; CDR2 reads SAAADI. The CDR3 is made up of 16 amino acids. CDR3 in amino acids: CASSQQGAEGTDTQYF. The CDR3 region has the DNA TGCGCCAGCAGCCAGCAGGGGGCTGAGGGCACAGATACGCAGTATTTT.

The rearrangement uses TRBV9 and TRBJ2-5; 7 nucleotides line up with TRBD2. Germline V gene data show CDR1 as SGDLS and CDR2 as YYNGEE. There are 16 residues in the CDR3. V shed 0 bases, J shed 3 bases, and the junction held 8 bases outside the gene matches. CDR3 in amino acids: CASSVGGRSGEETQYF. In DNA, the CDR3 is TGTGCCAGCAGCGTAGGGGGGAGGAGCGGGGAAGAGACCCAGTACTTC.

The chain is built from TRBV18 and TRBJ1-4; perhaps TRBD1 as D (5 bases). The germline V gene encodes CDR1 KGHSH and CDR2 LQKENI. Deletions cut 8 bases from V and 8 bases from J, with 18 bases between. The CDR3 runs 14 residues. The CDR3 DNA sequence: TGTGCCAGCACGAAAACAGGCGTTCGGGAAAAACTGTTTTTT. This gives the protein CASTKTGVREKLFF. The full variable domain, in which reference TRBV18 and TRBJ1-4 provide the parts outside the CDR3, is NAGVMQNPRHLVRRRGQEARLRCSPMKGHSHVYWYRQLPEEGLKFMVYLQKENIIDESGMPKERFSAEFPKEGPSILRIQQVVRGDSAAYFCASTKTGVREKLFFGSGTQLSVL.

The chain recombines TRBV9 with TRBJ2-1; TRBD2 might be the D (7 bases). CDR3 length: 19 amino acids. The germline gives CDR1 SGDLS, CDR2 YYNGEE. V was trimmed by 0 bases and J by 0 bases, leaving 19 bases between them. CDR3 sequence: CASSVVWRKGGSSYNEQFF. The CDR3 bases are TGTGCCAGCAGCGTAGTTTGGAGAAAGGGGGGGAGCTCCTACAATGAGCAGTTCTTC.

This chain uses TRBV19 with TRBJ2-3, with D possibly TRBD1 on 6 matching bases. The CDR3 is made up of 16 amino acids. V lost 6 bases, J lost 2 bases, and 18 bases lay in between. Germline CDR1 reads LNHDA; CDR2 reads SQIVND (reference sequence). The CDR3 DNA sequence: TGTGCCAGTAGACACCCCGGGACAACTAACACAGATACGCAGTATTTT. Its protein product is CASRHPGTTNTDTQYF.

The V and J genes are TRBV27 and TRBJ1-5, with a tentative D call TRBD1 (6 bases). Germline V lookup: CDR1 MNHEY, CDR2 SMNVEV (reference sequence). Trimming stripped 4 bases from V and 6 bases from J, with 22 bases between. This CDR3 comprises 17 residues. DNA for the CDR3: TGTGCCAGCAGTTCTCGCCTGGAACAGGGCCGGCGTCAGCCCCAGCATTTT. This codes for CASSSRLEQGRRQPQHF.

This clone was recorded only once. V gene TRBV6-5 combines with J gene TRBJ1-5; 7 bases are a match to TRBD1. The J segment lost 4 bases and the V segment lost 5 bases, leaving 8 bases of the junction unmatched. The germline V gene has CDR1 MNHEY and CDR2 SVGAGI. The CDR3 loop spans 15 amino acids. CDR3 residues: CASSPDRAGNQPQHF. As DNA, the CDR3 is TGTGCCAGCAGTCCAGACAGGGCGGGGAATCAGCCCCAGCATTTT.

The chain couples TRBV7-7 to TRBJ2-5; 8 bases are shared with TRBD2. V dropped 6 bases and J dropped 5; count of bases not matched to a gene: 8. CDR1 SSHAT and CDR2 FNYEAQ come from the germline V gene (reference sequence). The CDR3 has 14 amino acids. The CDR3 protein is CASSSGLGTETQYF. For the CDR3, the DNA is TGTGCCAGCAGTTCGGGACTAGGGACTGAGACCCAGTACTTC.

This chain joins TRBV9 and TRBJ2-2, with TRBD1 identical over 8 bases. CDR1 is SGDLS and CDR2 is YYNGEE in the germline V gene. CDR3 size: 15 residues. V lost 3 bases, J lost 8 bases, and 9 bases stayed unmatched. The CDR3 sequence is CASSASQGGVGELFF. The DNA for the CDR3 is TGTGCCAGCAGCGCCTCACAGGGGGGAGTGGGGGAGCTGTTTTTT.

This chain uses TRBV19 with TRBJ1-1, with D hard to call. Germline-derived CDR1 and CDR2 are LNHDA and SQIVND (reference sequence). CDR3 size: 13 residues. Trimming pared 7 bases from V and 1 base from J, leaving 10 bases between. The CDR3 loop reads CASKIPGNTEAFF. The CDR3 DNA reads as TGTGCCAGTAAGATACCGGGGAACACTGAAGCTTTCTTT.

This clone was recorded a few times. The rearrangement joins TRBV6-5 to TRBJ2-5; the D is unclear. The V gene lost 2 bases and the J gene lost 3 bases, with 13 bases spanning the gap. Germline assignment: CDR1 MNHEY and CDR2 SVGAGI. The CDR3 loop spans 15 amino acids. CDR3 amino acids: CASSYVAVPKETQYF. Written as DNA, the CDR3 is TGTGCCAGCAGTTACGTGGCAGTCCCGAAAGAGACCCAGTACTTC.

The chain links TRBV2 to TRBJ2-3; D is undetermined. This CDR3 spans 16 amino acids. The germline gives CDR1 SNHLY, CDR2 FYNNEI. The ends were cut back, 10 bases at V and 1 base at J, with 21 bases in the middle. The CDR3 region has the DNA TGTGCCAACCCCGCTGAAAACTTCGGTGGCACAGATACGCAGTATTTT. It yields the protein CANPAENFGGTDTQYF.

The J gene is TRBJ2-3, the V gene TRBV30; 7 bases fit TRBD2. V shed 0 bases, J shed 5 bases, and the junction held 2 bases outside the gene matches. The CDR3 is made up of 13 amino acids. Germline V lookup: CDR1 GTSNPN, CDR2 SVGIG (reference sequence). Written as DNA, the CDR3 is TGTGCCTGGAGTGTGGGGGGGGTAGATACGCAGTATTTT. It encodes CAWSVGGVDTQYF.

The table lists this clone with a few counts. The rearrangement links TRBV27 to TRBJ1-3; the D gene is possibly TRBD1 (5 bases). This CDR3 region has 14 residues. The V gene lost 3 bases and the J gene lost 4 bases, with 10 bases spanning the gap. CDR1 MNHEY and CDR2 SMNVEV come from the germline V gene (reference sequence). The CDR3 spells CASSLEGSGNTIYF. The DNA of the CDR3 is TGTGCCAGCAGTTTGGAGGGGTCGGGAAACACCATATATTTT.

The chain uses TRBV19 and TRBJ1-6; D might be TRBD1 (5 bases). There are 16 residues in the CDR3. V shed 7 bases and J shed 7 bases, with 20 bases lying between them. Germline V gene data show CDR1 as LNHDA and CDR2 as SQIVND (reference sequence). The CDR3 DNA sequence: TGTGCCAGTATCCGCACCCAGACAGTCAGGAATTCACCCCTCCACTTT. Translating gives CASIRTQTVRNSPLHF. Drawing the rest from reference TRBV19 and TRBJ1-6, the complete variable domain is DGGITQSPKYLFRKEGQNVTLSCEQNLNHDAMYWYRQDPGQGLRLIYYSQIVNDFQKGDIAEGYSVSREKKESFPLTVTSAQKNPTAFYLCASIRTQTVRNSPLHFGNGTRLTVT.

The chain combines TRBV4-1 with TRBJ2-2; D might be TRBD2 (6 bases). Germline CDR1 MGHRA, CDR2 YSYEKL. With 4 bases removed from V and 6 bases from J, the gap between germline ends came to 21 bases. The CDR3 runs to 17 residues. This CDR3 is CASSLQGPGTPSGELFF. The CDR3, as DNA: TGCGCCAGCAGCCTGCAAGGACCTGGGACTCCTTCCGGGGAGCTGTTTTTT.

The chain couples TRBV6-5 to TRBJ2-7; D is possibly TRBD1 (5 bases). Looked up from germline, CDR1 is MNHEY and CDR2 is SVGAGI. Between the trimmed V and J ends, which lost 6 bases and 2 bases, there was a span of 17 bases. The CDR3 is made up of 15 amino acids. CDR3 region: CASRLVVTATYEQYF. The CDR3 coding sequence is TGTGCCAGCAGGCTTGTTGTGACAGCCACCTACGAGCAGTACTTC.